Listed below are T cell receptor beta chains from one sample, sequenced in a study of blood T cell repertoires in COVID-19. Produced via immunoSEQ multiplex PCR; TCRdb's table is partial and in-frame only. Of nearly 25,000 clones listed, 55% to 85% are singletons. Sequencing was performed on peripheral blood. These receptors originate from an elderly woman with acute or convalescent COVID-19. Both conserved end residues are part of each CDR3. Each record gives: J gene, clone size, D gene, V gene, CDR3 DNA, CDR3 protein. A D gene is named only where the DNA matches it firmly. Some rows mark clone size as missing; the rest say once, few, many or name a class of expanded clone.

>TRBJ2-7|NA|NA|TRBV27
TGTGCCAGCAGCCGGTCGGCAGGGCAAGTTAGTCTGTCCTACGAGCAGTACTTC
CASSRSAGQVSLSYEQYF
>TRBJ2-2|NA|NA|TRBV5-1
TGCGCCAGCAGCAATCCAGGGGACACCGGGGAGCTGTTTTTT
CASSNPGDTGELFF
>TRBJ1-6|NA|NA|TRBV18
TGTGCCAGCTCAACAGGCGAGGGTGGGGGGTCACCCCTCCACTTT
CASSTGEGGGSPLHF
>TRBJ1-5|NA|NA|TRBV24-1
TGTGCCACCAGGAGCAAGCCCGCCGGGCGGGATGGTTATAGCAATCAGCCCCAGCATTTT
CATRSKPAGRDGYSNQPQHF
>TRBJ2-5|few|NA|TRBV7-9
TGTGCCAGCAGCTTAACCGGGTTCAGAGAGCAAGAGACCCAGTACTTC
CASSLTGFREQETQYF
>TRBJ1-4|NA|NA|TRBV28
TGTGCCAGCCTGGGTGCGGACAGCCTTAATGAAAAACTGTTTTTT
CASLGADSLNEKLFF
>TRBJ1-5|NA|NA|TRBV5-1
TGCGCCAGCAGCCCTGGGGGGGCCAATCAGCCCCAGCATTTT
CASSPGGANQPQHF
>TRBJ2-5|NA|TRBD1|TRBV4-3
TGCGCCAGCAGCCAAGATACCGGGACAGGGTTAAAGACCCAGTACTTC
CASSQDTGTGLKTQYF
>TRBJ1-1|NA|NA|TRBV30
TGTGCCTGGAGGGCGGGTATGAACACTGAAGCTTTCTTT
CAWRAGMNTEAFF
>TRBJ2-1|once|TRBD2|TRBV6-2/TRBV6-3
TGTGCCAGCAGCCCCGACCCTAGGACTAGCGGGATTACGATCTACAATGAGCAGTTCTTC
CASSPDPRTSGITIYNEQFF
>TRBJ2-3|NA|NA|TRBV29-1
TGCAGCGCTATGCGGGGATTTCCCACAGATACGCAGTATTTT
CSAMRGFPTDTQYF
>TRBJ2-1|NA|TRBD2|TRBV5-1
TGCGCCAGCAGCTTGGTAGGAGCGGGATCTGAGCAGTTCTTC
CASSLVGAGSEQFF
>TRBJ2-7|NA|TRBD2|TRBV9
TGTGCCAGCAGCCCAGCGGGAGACTACGAGCAGTACTTC
CASSPAGDYEQYF
>TRBJ2-2|NA|TRBD2|TRBV7-9
TGTGCCAGCAGCTTAGTGCGCGCGGGAGCCGGGGAGCTGTTTTTT
CASSLVRAGAGELFF
>TRBJ1-2|NA|NA|TRBV5-4
TGTGCCAGCAGCTTTGGGGACATTCGGGGAAATGGCTACACCTTC
CASSFGDIRGNGYTF
>TRBJ2-7|NA|NA|TRBV10-1
TGCGCCAGCCAAAATGGGCTTACCTACGAGCAGTACTTC
CASQNGLTYEQYF
>TRBJ2-5|few|TRBD2|TRBV7-2
TGTGCCAGCAGCCTAAGGACTAGCTTGGAGACCCAGTACTTC
CASSLRTSLETQYF
>TRBJ1-4|NA|TRBD1|TRBV27
TGTGCCAGCAGTTTATCCTACAGGAGGGGGCCTTATAATGAAAAACTGTTTTTT
CASSLSYRRGPYNEKLFF
>TRBJ1-5|NA|TRBD1|TRBV28
TGTGCCAGCCAGGACAGGCGGAATCAGCCCCAGCATTTT
CASQDRRNQPQHF
>TRBJ2-5|NA|NA|TRBV29-1
TGCAGCGTTGAACCCGGGTCGGAGACCCAGTACTTC
CSVEPGSETQYF
>TRBJ2-6|NA|TRBD1|TRBV6-1
TGTGCCAGCAGTGATGTGACAGGGGTGTCTGGGGCCAACGTCCTGACTTTC
CASSDVTGVSGANVLTF
>TRBJ2-3|NA|TRBD2|TRBV5-1
TGCGCCAGCAGCTTGTCGGGTAGCGGGGGAGGAGATACGCAGTATTTT
CASSLSGSGGGDTQYF
>TRBJ2-3|NA|TRBD2|TRBV19
TGTGCCAGTACCATAACGAGCGGGGGGGCCGGAGATACGCAGTATTTT
CASTITSGGAGDTQYF
>TRBJ1-1|NA|NA|TRBV5-1
TGCGCCAGCAGCTTGGAACAGGGTCAAGCTTTCTTT
CASSLEQGQAFF
>TRBJ2-2|NA|TRBD2|TRBV7-3
TGTGCCAGCAGCCCGGGACTAGACACCGGGGAGCTGTTTTTT
CASSPGLDTGELFF
>TRBJ2-3|NA|NA|TRBV19
TGTGCCAGTAGCCCCCCCGTAGGGGGGGGTCAAGATACGCAGTATTTT
CASSPPVGGGQDTQYF